This T cell receptor beta chain was found in a study of cytomegalovirus exposure and HLA in healthy donors. It was with 60 Vbeta and 13 Jbeta primers that the PCR ran. Generated by immunoSEQ multiplex PCR, the TCRdb table keeps only in-frame clones and is missing some. This repertoire shows around 130,000 clones, approximately 86% found once; its top ten account for roughly 1.8%. This CDR3 has 15 amino acids. The germline CDR1 and CDR2 sequences are LNHDA and SQIVND (reference sequence). Unmatched junction bases numbered 6, after V lost 4 bases and J lost 3 bases. This clone was recorded a few times. What was sequenced was PBMCs. The sequence was collected from a boy aged 5 to 17 in good health and CMV-seronegative. V and J are TRBV19 and TRBJ2-1; 7 bases agree with TRBD1. The CDR3 DNA reads TGTGCCAGTAGTACAGGGACAGATTTCTACAATGAGCAGTTCTTC. Residues: CASSTGTDFYNEQFF.